This T cell receptor (beta chain) was observed in a study of OX40 agonist ivuxolimab in advanced cancers. The V gene end was trimmed by 3 bases and the J gene end by 2 bases; junction bases not matched to a gene: 4. Germline values: CDR1 KGHSH, CDR2 LQKENI. The CDR3 spans 16 residues. Assay: immunoSEQ multiplex PCR; the TCRdb copy retains only in-frame clones and omits some. Here the sample spans approximately 65,000 clones, roughly 90% being singletons. Sequenced here: CD4+ or CD8+ T cells sorted from blood, sampled in a trial of the OX40 agonist ivuxolimab. The sequence derives from an adult with an advanced solid tumor such as melanoma, head and neck, liver or kidney cancer. The chain uses TRBV18 and TRBJ2-6, with 7 bases that match TRBD1. CDR3 loop: CASSPLDRTGANVLTF. CDR3 nucleotide sequence: TGTGCCAGCTCACCCCTGGACAGGACTGGGGCCAACGTCCTGACTTTC.